This is a list of T cell receptor beta chains from one sample in a study of T cells in Graves' hyperthyroidism and ophthalmopathy. TCRdb recomputed calls from the multiplex PCR reads with MiXCR, one row per CDR3 protein. The repertoire has 700,000 or so distinct CDR3 sequences, over 15% of them found once; the top ten carry around 7.7%. The sequenced sample consisted of blood. The receptors stem from a man aged 18 to 30 with Graves' hyperthyroidism. Both conserved end residues are part of each CDR3. A D gene is named only where the DNA matches it firmly. Some rows have no size entry. The others give once, few or many, or a class for an expanded clone.

J gene | CDR3 length | V gene | D gene | clone size | CDR3 protein | CDR3 DNA
TRBJ1-5 | 14 | TRBV12-3/TRBV12-4 | . | many | CASSLILGDQPQHF | TGTGCCAGCAGTTTAATCCTGGGGGATCAGCCCCAGCATTTT
TRBJ1-5 | 13 | TRBV27 | . | many | CASSLGPEQPQHF | TGTGCCAGCAGTTTAGGCCCCGAGCAGCCCCAGCATTTT
TRBJ2-7 | 13 | TRBV9 | . | few | CASSVGTEGEQYF | TGTGCCAGCAGCGTCGGGACCGAAGGCGAGCAGTACTTC
TRBJ2-3 | 16 | TRBV20-1 | TRBD1 | many | CSASWDRLWLADTQYF | TGCAGTGCTAGTTGGGACAGACTTTGGTTGGCAGATACGCAGTATTTT
TRBJ2-7 | 13 | TRBV7-3 | . | few | CASSRGTLYEQYF | TGTGCCAGCAGCCGGGGGACATTGTACGAGCAGTACTTC
TRBJ2-2 | 14 | TRBV12-3/TRBV12-4 | TRBD1 | many | CASDGTVNTGELFF | TGTGCCAGCGACGGGACAGTAAACACCGGGGAGCTGTTTTTT
TRBJ2-7 | 13 | TRBV5-1 | . | . | CASSFGKPYEQYF | TGCGCCAGCAGTTTCGGAAAACCCTACGAGCAGTACTTC
TRBJ2-1 | 15 | TRBV6-1 | . | . | CASSAGASSYNEQFF | TGTGCCAGCAGTGCCGGGGCTAGCTCCTACAATGAGCAGTTCTTC
TRBJ2-1 | 14 | TRBV19 | TRBD2 | . | CASKKREANNEQFF | TGTGCCAGTAAGAAGCGGGAGGCGAACAATGAGCAGTTCTTC
TRBJ1-5 | 12 | TRBV28 | . | few | CASNLNQQPQHF | TGTGCCAGCAACCTAAACCAGCAGCCCCAGCATTTT
TRBJ2-7 | 14 | TRBV28 | . | many | CASSYAGSTYEQYF | TGTGCCAGCAGCTACGCCGGGAGCACCTACGAGCAGTACTTC
TRBJ1-1 | 16 | TRBV28 | TRBD1 | . | CASSLRDRGMNTEAFF | TGTGCCAGCAGTTTGAGGGACAGGGGGATGAACACTGAAGCTTTCTTT